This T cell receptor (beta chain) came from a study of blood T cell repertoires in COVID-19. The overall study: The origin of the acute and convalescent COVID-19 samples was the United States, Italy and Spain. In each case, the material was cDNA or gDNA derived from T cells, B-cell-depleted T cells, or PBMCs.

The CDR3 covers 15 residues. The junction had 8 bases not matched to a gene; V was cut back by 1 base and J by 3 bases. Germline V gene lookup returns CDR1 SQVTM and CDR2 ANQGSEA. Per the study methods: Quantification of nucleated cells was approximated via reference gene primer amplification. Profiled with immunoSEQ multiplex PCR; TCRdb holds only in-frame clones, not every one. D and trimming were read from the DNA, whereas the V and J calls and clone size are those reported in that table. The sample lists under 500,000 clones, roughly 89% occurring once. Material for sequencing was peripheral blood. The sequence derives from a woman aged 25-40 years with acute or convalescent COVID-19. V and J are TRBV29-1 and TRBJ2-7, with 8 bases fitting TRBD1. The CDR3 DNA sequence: TGCAGCGTTGAAGCCGGACAGGGTAACCTCTACGAGCAGTACTTC. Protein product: CSVEAGQGNLYEQYF.